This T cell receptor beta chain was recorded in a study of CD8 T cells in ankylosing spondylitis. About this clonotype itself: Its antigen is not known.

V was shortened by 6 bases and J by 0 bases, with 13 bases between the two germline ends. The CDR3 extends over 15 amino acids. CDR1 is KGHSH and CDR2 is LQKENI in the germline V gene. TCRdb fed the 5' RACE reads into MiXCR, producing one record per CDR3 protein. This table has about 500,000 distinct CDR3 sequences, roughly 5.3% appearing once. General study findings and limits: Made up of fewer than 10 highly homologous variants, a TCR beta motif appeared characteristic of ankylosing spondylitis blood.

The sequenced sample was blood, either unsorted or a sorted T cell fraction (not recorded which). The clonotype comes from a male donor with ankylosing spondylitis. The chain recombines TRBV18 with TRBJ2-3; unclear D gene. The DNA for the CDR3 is TGTGCCAGCTCTTTTACCGCAGATAGCACAGATACGCAGTATTTT. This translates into CASSFTADSTDTQYF.